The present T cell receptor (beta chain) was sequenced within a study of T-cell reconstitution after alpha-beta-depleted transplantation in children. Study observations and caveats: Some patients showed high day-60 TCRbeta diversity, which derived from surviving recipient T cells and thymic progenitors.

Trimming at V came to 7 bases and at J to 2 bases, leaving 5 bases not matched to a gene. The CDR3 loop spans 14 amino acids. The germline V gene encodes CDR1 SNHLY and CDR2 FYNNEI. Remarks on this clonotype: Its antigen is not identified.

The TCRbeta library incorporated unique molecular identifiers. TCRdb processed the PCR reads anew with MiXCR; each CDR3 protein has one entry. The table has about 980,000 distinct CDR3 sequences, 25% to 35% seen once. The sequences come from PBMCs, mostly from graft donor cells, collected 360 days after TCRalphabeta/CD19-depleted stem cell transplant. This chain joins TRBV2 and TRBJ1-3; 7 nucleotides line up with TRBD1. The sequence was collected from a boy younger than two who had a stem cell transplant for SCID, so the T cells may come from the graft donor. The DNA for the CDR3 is TGTGCCAGCAAGCAACAGGGGCCTGGAAACACCATATATTTT. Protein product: CASKQQGPGNTIYF.